A single TCR beta chain is shown here with its context. Its specificity is unknown. Repertoires were generated with immunoSEQ multiplex PCR, while TCRdb's copy carries only in-frame clones and drops some. The repertoire consists of around 180,000 clones, with 85% to 95% occurring once and the leading ten covering roughly 10%. The length of the CDR3 is 12 residues. Germline V gene sequence: CDR1 KGHSH, CDR2 LQKENI. The germline V and J ends were trimmed by 6 bases and 5 bases, with 11 bases remaining between them. This sample is part of a study of T cell responses to AZD1222 COVID-19 vaccine. Overall study context: Second-dose groups at about 4 or about 12 weeks were pooled.

Study-wide points: Spike-specific TCR depth and breadth grew after two AZD1222 doses.

This clonotype originated in an adult in good health. This chain joins TRBV18 and TRBJ2-7, with D possibly being TRBD2 (5 bases). The sample here was peripheral blood, taken on day 0 of AZD1222 vaccination. For the CDR3, the DNA is TGTGCCAGCTCGACTAACCGGGACGAGCAGTACTTC. Amino acids: CASSTNRDEQYF.